The TCR beta chain under discussion was sequenced for a study of T cells expressing NK-cell markers. Study-level background: From sorted CD3+CD56+NKG2C+, CD3+CD56+NKG2C- and CD3+CD56-NKG2C+ T cells came the TCR beta repertoires. Sequencing covered eight donors, seven HCMV-seropositive and one seronegative.

Scientists made TCR beta cDNA using 5'RACE template switching with UMIs. TCRdb re-analyzed the 5' RACE reads; it lists each CDR3 protein once, without DNA. Its table lists about 440,000 distinct CDR3 sequences. Germline values: CDR1 SGHTA, CDR2 FQGNSA. The CDR3 consists of 16 residues. The sequenced material came from blood T cells: a sorted CD56 or NKG2C T cell subset, CD4+ or CD8+ T cells, or bulk PBMC T cells (not recorded which). This chain joins TRBV7-2 and TRBJ2-1; the D call of TRBD2 rests on TCRdb alone, since no DNA is present to check it. This TCR came from a woman aged 18 to 75 in good health. CDR3 protein: CASRAGTSGSYNEQFF.